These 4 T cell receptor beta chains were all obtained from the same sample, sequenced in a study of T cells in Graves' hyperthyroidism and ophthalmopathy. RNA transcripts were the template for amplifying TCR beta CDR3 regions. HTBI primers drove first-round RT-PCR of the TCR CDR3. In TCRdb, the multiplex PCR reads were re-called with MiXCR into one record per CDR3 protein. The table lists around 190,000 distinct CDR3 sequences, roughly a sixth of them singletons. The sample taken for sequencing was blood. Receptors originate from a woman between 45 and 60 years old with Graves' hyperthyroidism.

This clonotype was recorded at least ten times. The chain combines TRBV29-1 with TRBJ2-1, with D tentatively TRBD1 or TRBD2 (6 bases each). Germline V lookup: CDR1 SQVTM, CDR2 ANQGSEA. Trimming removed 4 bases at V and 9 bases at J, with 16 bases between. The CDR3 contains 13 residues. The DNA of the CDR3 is TGCAGCGTTGCCGGGGCTAGGGGGGCTGAGCAGTTCTTC. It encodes CSVAGARGAEQFF.

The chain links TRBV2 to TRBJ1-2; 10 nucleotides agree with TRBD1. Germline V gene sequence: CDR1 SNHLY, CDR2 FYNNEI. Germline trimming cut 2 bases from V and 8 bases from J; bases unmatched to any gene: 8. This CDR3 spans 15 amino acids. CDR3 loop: CASSERGQGLGGYTF. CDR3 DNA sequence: TGTGCCAGCAGTGAAAGGGGACAGGGGCTGGGAGGCTACACCTTC. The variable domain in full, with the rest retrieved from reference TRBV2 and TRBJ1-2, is EPEVTQTPSHQVTQMGQEVILRCVPISNHLYFYWYRQILGQKVEFLVSFYNNEISEKSEIFDDQFSVERPDGSNFTLKIRSTKLEDSAMYFCASSERGQGLGGYTFGSGTRLTVV.

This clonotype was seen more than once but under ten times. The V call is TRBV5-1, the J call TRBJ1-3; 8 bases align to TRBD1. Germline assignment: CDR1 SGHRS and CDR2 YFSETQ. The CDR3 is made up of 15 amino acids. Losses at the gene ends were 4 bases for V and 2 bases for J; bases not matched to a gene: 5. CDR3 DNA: TGCGCCAGCAGCACACCGGACAGGGCTGGAAACACCATATATTTT. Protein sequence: CASSTPDRAGNTIYF.

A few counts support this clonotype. The DNA of the CDR3 is TGTGCCAGCAGCTTAGGGACAGCCTCCTACGAGCAGTACTTC. It is translated as CASSLGTASYEQYF. The V and J genes are TRBV7-8 and TRBJ2-7; perhaps TRBD1 as D (6 bases). V lost 1 base to trimming and J lost 0 bases, with 7 bases between them. Germline assignment: CDR1 SGHVS and CDR2 FQNEAQ. This CDR3 contains 14 residues.